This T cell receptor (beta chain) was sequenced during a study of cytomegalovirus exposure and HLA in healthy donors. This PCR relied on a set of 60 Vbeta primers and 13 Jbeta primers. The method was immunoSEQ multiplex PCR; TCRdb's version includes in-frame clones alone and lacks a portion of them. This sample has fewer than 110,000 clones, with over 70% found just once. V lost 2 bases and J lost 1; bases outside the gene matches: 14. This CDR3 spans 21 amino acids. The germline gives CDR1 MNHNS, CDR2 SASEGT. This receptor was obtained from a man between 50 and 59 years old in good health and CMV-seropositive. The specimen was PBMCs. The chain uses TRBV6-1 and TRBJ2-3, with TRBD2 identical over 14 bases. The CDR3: CASSEPGRSSGLAGGTDTQYF. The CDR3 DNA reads TGTGCCAGCAGTGAACCAGGACGGTCTTCGGGACTAGCGGGGGGCACAGATACGCAGTATTTT.